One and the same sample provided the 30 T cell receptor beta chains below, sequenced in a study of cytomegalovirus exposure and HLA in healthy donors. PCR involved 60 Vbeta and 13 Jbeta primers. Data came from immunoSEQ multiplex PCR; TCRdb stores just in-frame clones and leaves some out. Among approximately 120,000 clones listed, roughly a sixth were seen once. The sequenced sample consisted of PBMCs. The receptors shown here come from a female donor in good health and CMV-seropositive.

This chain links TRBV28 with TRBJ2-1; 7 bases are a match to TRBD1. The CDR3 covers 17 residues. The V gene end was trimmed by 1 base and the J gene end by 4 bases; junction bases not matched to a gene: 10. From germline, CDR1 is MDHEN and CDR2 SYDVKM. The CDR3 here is CASSLSAGSGQYNEQFF. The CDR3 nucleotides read TGTGCCAGCAGTTTATCGGCTGGGTCGGGACAGTACAATGAGCAGTTCTTC.

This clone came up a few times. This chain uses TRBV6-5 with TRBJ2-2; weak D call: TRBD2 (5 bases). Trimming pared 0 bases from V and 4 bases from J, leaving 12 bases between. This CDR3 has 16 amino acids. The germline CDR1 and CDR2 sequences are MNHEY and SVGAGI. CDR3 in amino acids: CASSYSSGLVTGELFF. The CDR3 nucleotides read TGTGCCAGCAGTTACTCGAGCGGACTGGTCACCGGGGAGCTGTTTTTT.

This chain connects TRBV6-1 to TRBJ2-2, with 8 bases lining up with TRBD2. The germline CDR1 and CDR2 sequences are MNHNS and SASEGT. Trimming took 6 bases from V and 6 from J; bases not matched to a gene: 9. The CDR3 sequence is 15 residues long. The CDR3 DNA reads TGTGCCAGCAGGAGCGGGAGTGTTTTCGCCGGGGAGCTGTTTTTT. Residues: CASRSGSVFAGELFF.

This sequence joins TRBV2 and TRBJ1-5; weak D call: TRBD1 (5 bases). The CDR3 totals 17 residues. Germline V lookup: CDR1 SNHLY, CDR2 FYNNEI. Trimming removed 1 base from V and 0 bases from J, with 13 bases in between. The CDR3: CASSEVDMGFSNQPQHF. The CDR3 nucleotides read TGTGCCAGCAGTGAAGTGGACATGGGATTTAGCAATCAGCCCCAGCATTTT.

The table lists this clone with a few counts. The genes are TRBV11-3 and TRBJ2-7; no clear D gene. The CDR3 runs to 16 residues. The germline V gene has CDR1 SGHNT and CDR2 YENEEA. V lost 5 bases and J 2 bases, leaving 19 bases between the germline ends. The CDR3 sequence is CASSIPQLMAPYEQYF. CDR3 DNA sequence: TGTGCCAGCAGCATCCCACAATTGATGGCTCCCTACGAGCAGTACTTC.

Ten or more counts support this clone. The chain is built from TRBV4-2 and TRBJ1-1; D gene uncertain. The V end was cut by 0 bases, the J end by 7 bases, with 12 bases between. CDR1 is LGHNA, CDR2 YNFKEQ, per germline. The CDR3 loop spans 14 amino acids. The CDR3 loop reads CASSQELVGSEAFF. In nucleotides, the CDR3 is TGTGCCAGCAGCCAAGAGTTGGTTGGCAGTGAAGCTTTCTTT.

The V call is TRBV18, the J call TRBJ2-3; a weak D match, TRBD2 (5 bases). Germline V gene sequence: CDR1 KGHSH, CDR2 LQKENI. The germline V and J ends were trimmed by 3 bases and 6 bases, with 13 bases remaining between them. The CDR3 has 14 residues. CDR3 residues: CASSPIAIYDTQYF. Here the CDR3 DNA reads TGTGCCAGCTCACCCATAGCGATTTACGATACGCAGTATTTT.

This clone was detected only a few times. CDR3 bases: TGTGCCAGCAGTTCCTACAGGGGATCCCACGAGCAGTACTTC. As protein: CASSSYRGSHEQYF. The rearrangement joins TRBV27 to TRBJ2-7, with 7 bases identical to TRBD1. This CDR3 is built from 14 residues. V was pared by 4 bases and J by 5 bases, with 8 bases of the junction left unmatched. Germline loops: CDR1 MNHEY, CDR2 SMNVEV (reference sequence).

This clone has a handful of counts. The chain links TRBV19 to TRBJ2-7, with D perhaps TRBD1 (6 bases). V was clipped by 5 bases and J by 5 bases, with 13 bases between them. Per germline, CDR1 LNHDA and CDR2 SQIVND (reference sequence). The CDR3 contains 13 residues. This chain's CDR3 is CASSLGHLDEQYF. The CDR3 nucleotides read TGTGCCAGTAGTCTGGGACATCTGGACGAGCAGTACTTC. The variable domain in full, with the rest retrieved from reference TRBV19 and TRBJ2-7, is DGGITQSPKYLFRKEGQNVTLSCEQNLNHDAMYWYRQDPGQGLRLIYYSQIVNDFQKGDIAEGYSVSREKKESFPLTVTSAQKNPTAFYLCASSLGHLDEQYFGPGTRLTVT.

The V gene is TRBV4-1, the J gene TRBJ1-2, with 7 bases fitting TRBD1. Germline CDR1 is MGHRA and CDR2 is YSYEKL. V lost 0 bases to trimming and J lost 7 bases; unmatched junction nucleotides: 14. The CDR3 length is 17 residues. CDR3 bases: TGCGCCAGCAGCCAAGATTCGACAGGGCTGGCTTTTGGTGGCTACACCTTC. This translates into CASSQDSTGLAFGGYTF.

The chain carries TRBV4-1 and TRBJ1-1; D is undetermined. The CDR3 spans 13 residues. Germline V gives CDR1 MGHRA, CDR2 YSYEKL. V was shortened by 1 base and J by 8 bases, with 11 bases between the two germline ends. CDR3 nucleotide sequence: TGCGCCAGCAGCCAAGGGGGAGTGAACGAAGCTTTCTTT. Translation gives CASSQGGVNEAFF.

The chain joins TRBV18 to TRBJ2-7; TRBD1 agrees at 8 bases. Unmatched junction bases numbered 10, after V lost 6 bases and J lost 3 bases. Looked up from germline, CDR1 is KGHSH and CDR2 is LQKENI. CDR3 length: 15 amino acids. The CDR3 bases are TGTGCCAGCTCGCAAACCGGGACAGGAATCTACGAGCAGTACTTC. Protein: CASSQTGTGIYEQYF.

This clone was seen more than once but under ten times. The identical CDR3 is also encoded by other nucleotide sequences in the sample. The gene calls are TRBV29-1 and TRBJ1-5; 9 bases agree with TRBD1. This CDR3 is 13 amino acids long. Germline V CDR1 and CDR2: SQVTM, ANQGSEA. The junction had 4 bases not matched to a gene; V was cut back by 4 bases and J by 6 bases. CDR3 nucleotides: TGCAGCGTTGGGGGACAGGGCGGTCAGCCCCAGCATTTT. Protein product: CSVGGQGGQPQHF.

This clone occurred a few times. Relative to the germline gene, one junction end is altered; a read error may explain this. The CDR3 protein is CASREGQIYGYTF. The CDR3 DNA is TGTGCCAGCAGAGAAGGACAGATCTACGGCTACACCTTC. The chain has TRBV6-1 and TRBJ1-2; D is possibly TRBD1 (6 bases). CDR1 is MNHNS and CDR2 is SASEGT in the germline V gene. The length of the CDR3 is 13 residues.

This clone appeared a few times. CDR3 DNA: TGCGCCAGCACAACCGGGACAGTCAGGCAAGAGACCCAGTACTTC. This encodes CASTTGTVRQETQYF. This sequence joins TRBV5-1 and TRBJ2-5; 7 bases match TRBD1. The ends lost 6 bases at V and 2 bases at J; junction bases unmatched: 10. The CDR3 consists of 15 residues. CDR1 SGHRS and CDR2 YFSETQ come from the germline V gene. The variable domain in full, completed from reference TRBV5-1 and TRBJ2-5, reads KAGVTQTPRYLIKTRGQQVTLSCSPISGHRSVSWYQQTPGQGLQFLFEYFSETQRNKGNFPGRFSGRQFSNSRSEMNVSTLELGDSALYLCASTTGTVRQETQYFGPGTRLLVL.

The CDR3 DNA follows: TGTGCCAGCAAGAACAGCTCACCCACAGATACGCAGTATTTT. Encoded protein: CASKNSSPTDTQYF. This chain joins TRBV2 and TRBJ2-3, with no clear D. Trimming stripped 7 bases from V and 2 bases from J, with 13 bases between. Per germline, CDR1 SNHLY and CDR2 FYNNEI. This CDR3 spans 14 amino acids.

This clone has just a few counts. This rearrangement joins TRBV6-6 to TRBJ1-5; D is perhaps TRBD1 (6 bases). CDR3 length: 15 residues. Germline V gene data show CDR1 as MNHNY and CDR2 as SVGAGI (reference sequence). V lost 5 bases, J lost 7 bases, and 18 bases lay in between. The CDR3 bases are TGTGCCAGCAGTAGCTCAACAGGGAGAGGACAGCCCCAGCATTTT. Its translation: CASSSSTGRGQPQHF.

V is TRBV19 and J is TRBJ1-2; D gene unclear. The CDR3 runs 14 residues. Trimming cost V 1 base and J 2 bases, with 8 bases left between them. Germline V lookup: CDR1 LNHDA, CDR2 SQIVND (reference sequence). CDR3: CASSIVERNYGYTF. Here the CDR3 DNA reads TGTGCCAGTAGTATAGTCGAGAGAAACTATGGCTACACCTTC.

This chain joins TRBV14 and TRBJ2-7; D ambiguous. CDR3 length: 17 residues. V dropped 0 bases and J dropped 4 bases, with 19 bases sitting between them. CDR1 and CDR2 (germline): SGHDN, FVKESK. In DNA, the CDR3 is TGTGCCAGCAGCCAAGAGTCCCCGTTCTACCATCGTTACGAGCAGTACTTC. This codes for CASSQESPFYHRYEQYF.

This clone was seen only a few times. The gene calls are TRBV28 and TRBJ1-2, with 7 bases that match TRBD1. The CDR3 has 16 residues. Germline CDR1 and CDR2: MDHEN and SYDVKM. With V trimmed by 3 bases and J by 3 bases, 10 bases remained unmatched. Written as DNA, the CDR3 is TGTGCCAGCAGTTTTGACAGGGTAGGATACCACTATGGCTACACCTTC. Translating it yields CASSFDRVGYHYGYTF.

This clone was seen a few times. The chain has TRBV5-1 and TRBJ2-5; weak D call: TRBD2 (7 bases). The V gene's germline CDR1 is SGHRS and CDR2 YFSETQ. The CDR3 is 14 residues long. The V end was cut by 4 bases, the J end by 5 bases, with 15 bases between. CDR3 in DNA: TGCGCCAGCAGCCAACTTGAGGGGGGGGAGACCCAGTACTTC. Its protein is CASSQLEGGETQYF.

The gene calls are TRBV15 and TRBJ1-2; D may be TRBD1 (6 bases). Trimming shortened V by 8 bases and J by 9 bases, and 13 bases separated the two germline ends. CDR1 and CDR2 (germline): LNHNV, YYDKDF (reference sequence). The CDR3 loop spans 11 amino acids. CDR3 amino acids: CATSMGASYTF. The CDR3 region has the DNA TGTGCCACCTCGATGGGGGCGAGCTACACCTTC.

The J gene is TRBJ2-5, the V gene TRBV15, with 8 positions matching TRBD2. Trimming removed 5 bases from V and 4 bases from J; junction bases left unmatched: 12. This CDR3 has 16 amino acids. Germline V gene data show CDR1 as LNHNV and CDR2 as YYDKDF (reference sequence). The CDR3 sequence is CATSVFGRGASETQYF. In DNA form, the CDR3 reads TGTGCCACCAGCGTGTTTGGGCGGGGGGCCTCAGAGACCCAGTACTTC. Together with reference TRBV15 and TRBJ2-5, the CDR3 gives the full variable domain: DAMVIQNPRYQVTQFGKPVTLSCSQTLNHNVMYWYQQKSSQAPKLLFHYYDKDFNNEADTPDNFQSRRPNTSFCFLDIRSPGLGDTAMYLCATSVFGRGASETQYFGPGTRLLVL.

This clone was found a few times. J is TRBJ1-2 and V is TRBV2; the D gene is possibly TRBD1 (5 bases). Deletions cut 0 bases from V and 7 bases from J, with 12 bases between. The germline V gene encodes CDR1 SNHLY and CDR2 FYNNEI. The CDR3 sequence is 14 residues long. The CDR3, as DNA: TGTGCCAGCAGTGAAGCGCTCGGGGGAACTGGCTACACCTTC. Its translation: CASSEALGGTGYTF.

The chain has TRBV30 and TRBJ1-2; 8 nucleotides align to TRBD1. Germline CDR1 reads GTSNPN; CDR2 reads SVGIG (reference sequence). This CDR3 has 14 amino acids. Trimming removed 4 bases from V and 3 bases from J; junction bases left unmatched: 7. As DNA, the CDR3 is TGTGCCTGGAACTCCCAGGGGGCTGACTATGGCTACACCTTC. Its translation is CAWNSQGADYGYTF. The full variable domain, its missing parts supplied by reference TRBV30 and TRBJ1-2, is SQTIHQWPATLVQPVGSPLSLECTVEGTSNPNLYWYRQAAGRGLQLLFYSVGIGQISSEVPQNLSASRPQDRQFILSSKKLLLSDSGFYLCAWNSQGADYGYTFGSGTRLTVV.

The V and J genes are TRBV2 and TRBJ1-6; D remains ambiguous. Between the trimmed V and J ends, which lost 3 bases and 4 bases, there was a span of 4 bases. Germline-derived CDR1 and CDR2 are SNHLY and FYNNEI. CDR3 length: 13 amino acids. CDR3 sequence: CASSDSYNSPLHF. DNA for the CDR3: TGTGCCAGCAGTGACAGTTATAATTCACCCCTCCACTTT.

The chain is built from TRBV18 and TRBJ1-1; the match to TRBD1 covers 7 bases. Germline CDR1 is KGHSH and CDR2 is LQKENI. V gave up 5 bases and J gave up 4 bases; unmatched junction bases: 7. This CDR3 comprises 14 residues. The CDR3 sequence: CASSTRQGSTEAFF. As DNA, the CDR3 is TGTGCCAGCTCAACTCGACAGGGAAGCACTGAAGCTTTCTTT.

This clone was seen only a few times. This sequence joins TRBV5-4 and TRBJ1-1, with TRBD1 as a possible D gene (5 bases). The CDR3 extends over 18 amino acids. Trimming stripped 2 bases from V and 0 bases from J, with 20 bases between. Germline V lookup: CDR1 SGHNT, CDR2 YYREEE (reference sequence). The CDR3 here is CASSLSPGLTDMNTEAFF. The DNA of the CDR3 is TGTGCCAGCAGCTTATCCCCGGGACTAACGGACATGAACACTGAAGCTTTCTTT.

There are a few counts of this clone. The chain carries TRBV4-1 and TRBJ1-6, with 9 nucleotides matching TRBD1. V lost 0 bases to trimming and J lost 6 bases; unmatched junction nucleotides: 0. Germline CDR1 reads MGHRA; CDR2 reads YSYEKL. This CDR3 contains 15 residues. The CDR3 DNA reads TGCGCCAGCAGCCAAGAGGGACAGGGTAATTCACCCCTCCACTTT. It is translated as CASSQEGQGNSPLHF.

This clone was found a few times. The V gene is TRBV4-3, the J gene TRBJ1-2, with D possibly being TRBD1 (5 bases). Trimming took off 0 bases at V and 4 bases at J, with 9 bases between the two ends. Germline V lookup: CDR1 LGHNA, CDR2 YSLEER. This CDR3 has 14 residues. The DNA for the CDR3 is TGCGCCAGCAGCCAAGAACTGGGGCGCTATGGCTACACCTTC. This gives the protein CASSQELGRYGYTF.